Below are 2 T cell receptor beta chains sequenced from a single sample in a study of T cells after yellow fever vaccination (dated by TCRdb to between 2018 and 2020). The sample's treatment or condition label, in plain terms: live attenuated yellow fever vaccine strain. Libraries were constructed by 5' RACE. Reads for this sample came from an Illumina NovaSeq 6000. TCRdb trimmed public reads at Q25 via fastp, called clones via MiXCR and kept in-frame beta chains. Each entry merges the rows of one CDR3 protein and shows their most common DNA and genes. The sample table contains 300,000 to 350,000 distinct CDR3 sequences; only one count was recorded for approximately 3.9% of them. The ten biggest clones cover about 24% of the sample. The sequencing used PBMCs, collected 5 days after the yellow fever booster vaccination. These receptors were obtained from a man between 18 and 29 years old who received the YFV17D yellow fever vaccine.

This clonotype was counted only a few times. The rearrangement uses TRBV7-9 and TRBJ1-2; no clear D. CDR1 is SEHNR, CDR2 FQNEAQ, per germline (reference sequence). Trimming cost V 5 bases and J 7 bases, with 20 bases left between them. The CDR3 totals 15 residues. This chain's CDR3 is CASSEQGLLSLGYTF. Written as DNA, the CDR3 is TGTGCCAGCAGCGAACAAGGGTTGCTCTCACTTGGCTACACCTTC. The entire variable domain, with the rest obtained from reference TRBV7-9 and TRBJ1-2, is as follows: DTGVSQNPRHKITKRGQNVTFRCDPISEHNRLYWYRQTLGQGPEFLTYFQNEAQLEKSRLLSDRFSAERPKGSFSTLEIQRTEQGDSAMYLCASSEQGLLSLGYTFGSGTRLTVV.

This clonotype has more than one count but fewer than ten. The chain is built from TRBV5-1 and TRBJ2-3; TRBD2 might be the D (5 bases). CDR1 SGHRS and CDR2 YFSETQ come from the germline V gene. V shed 0 bases and J shed 5 bases, with 10 bases lying between them. The CDR3 is made up of 14 amino acids. The DNA of the CDR3 is TGCGCCAGCAGCTTGGGTCTAGAGGGAGATACGCAGTATTTT. Translated, it gives CASSLGLEGDTQYF.